These T cell receptor beta chains were read from a single sample in a study of T-cell reconstitution after alpha-beta-depleted transplantation in children. TCRdb redid the calling of the PCR reads with MiXCR, one entry per CDR3 protein. The table records fewer than 250,000 distinct CDR3 sequences, around a sixth of them present only once. The input for sequencing was PBMCs, mostly from graft donor cells, taken 360 days after TCRalphabeta/CD19-depleted stem cell transplant. Receptors originate from a male patient aged 2 to 9 who had a stem cell transplant for acute lymphoblastic leukemia, so the T cells may come from the graft donor. Both conserved end residues are part of each CDR3. D genes are given only for firm matches. The listing skips clone size in some rows; elsewhere it reads once, few, many or a size class.

>TRBV28|few|-|TRBJ2-1
CASSVSWGSYNEQFF
TGTGCCAGCAGTGTCTCGTGGGGATCCTACAATGAGCAGTTCTTC
>TRBV4-3|-|-|TRBJ2-7
CASSQGQGGTYEQYF
TGCGCCAGCAGCCAAGGCCAGGGAGGTACCTACGAGCAGTACTTC
>TRBV29-1|few|-|TRBJ2-1
CSVELLHNEQFF
TGCAGCGTTGAACTCCTACACAATGAGCAGTTCTTC
>TRBV5-5|few|TRBD2|TRBJ2-2
CASSSRLAPGELFF
TGTGCCAGCAGCTCGCGACTAGCACCCGGGGAGCTGTTTTTT
>TRBV29-1|-|TRBD1|TRBJ1-2
CSVGRDRANYGYTF
TGCAGCGTAGGCCGGGACAGGGCTAACTATGGCTACACCTTC
>TRBV5-1|many|-|TRBJ2-2
CASSLVWNTGELFF
TGCGCCAGCAGCTTGGTTTGGAACACCGGGGAGCTGTTTTTT
>TRBV11-2|-|-|TRBJ2-5
CASSPIPGTISTQETQYF
TGTGCCAGCAGCCCTATCCCGGGGACGATTTCTACGCAAGAGACCCAGTACTTC
>TRBV5-5|-|TRBD1|TRBJ1-1
CASSLTSGQVYTEAFF
TGTGCCAGCAGCTTAACCTCGGGACAGGTTTACACTGAAGCTTTCTTT
>TRBV29-1|many|-|TRBJ2-6
CSVHRAGANVLTF
TGCAGCGTTCACAGGGCTGGGGCCAACGTCCTGACTTTC
>TRBV30|few|TRBD1|TRBJ2-3
CAWWDRTRTDTQYF
TGTGCCTGGTGGGACAGGACCCGCACAGATACGCAGTATTTT
>TRBV12-3/TRBV12-4|few|-|TRBJ1-3
CASSTNLLSGNTIYF
TGTGCCAGCAGTACCAATTTGCTCTCTGGAAACACCATATATTTT
>TRBV7-2|many|-|TRBJ1-2
CASSLWVRDEQEHTF
TGTGCCAGCAGCTTATGGGTCAGGGACGAACAAGAGCACACCTTC
>TRBV5-5|-|-|TRBJ1-6
CASSSSITGRHSPLHF
TGTGCCAGCAGCTCGTCGATAACAGGGCGCCATTCACCCCTCCACTTT
>TRBV20-1|few|TRBD2|TRBJ2-7
CSATAGAGGPGEQYF
TGCAGTGCTACAGCTGGGGCGGGAGGGCCTGGCGAGCAGTACTTC
>TRBV7-9|few|-|TRBJ2-5
CASSSKLGRETQYF
TGTGCCAGCAGCTCAAAATTGGGGCGAGAGACCCAGTACTTC
>TRBV24-1|few|TRBD2|TRBJ2-1
CATSDSTSGSFYNEQFF
TGTGCCACCAGTGATTCAACTAGCGGGAGCTTCTACAATGAGCAGTTCTTC
>TRBV5-1|few|-|TRBJ2-2
CASSLVELRELFF
TGCGCCAGCAGCTTGGTTGAGCTTAGGGAGCTGTTTTTT
>TRBV25-1|few|TRBD2|TRBJ2-2
CASRRTSGGSLTGELFF
TGTGCCAGCAGGAGAACTAGCGGGGGCTCACTCACCGGGGAGCTGTTTTTT
>TRBV29-1|few|-|TRBJ2-6
CSVAIQGRGSGANVLTF
TGCAGCGTTGCTATACAAGGAAGGGGCTCTGGGGCCAACGTCCTGACTTTC
>TRBV5-1|-|TRBD1|TRBJ2-2
CASSQWTGRYPGELFF
TGCGCCAGCAGCCAGTGGACAGGGAGGTATCCCGGGGAGCTGTTTTTT
>TRBV12-3/TRBV12-4|-|TRBD2|TRBJ2-1
CASSLGGLAGGDEQFF
TGTGCCAGCAGTTTAGGGGGACTAGCGGGAGGGGATGAGCAGTTCTTC
>TRBV7-6|-|TRBD1|TRBJ1-5
CASSQQTGRNQPQHF
TGTGCCAGCAGCCAGCAGACAGGGCGCAATCAGCCCCAGCATTTT
>TRBV6-5|many|-|TRBJ1-1
CASSYLDMNTEAFF
TGTGCCAGCAGTTATCTTGACATGAACACTGAAGCTTTCTTT
>TRBV4-3|-|TRBD1|TRBJ1-5
CASSQDWRQGGQPQHF
TGCGCCAGCAGCCAAGATTGGCGGCAGGGGGGTCAGCCCCAGCATTTT
>TRBV10-3|few|-|TRBJ2-2
CAISGTDANTGELFF
TGTGCCATCAGTGGGACAGACGCGAACACCGGGGAGCTGTTTTTT
>TRBV28|-|TRBD1|TRBJ1-1
CASSTTGVNTEAFF
TGTGCCAGCAGCACTACAGGGGTGAACACTGAAGCTTTCTTT
>TRBV28|-|-|TRBJ2-2
CASTLDPIADTGELFF
TGTGCCAGCACCCTGGACCCGATAGCGGACACCGGGGAGCTGTTTTTT
>TRBV5-1|-|-|TRBJ1-1
CASSQDRPRWDFF
TGCGCCAGCAGCCAGGATCGACCCCGTTGGGATTTCTTT
>TRBV28|-|-|TRBJ1-5
CASSTGLGQPQHF
TGTGCCAGCAGTACAGGTTTGGGTCAGCCCCAGCATTTT
>TRBV6-1|few|TRBD1|TRBJ1-1
CASTTGQGAWEAFF
TGTGCCAGCACCACGGGACAGGGAGCTTGGGAAGCTTTCTTT
>TRBV24-1|-|TRBD2|TRBJ2-1
CATSDPAASGGEYNEQFF
TGTGCCACCAGTGACCCTGCGGCTAGCGGGGGAGAGTACAATGAGCAGTTCTTC
>TRBV12-3/TRBV12-4|-|-|TRBJ2-3
CASSFGPRGWYF
TGTGCCAGCAGTTTTGGACCACGTGGGTGGTATTTT
>TRBV11-2|few|-|TRBJ2-7
CASTATELALDYLYEQYF
TGTGCCAGCACCGCTACGGAACTAGCCCTTGATTATCTCTACGAGCAGTACTTC